Below are 4 T cell receptor beta chains sequenced from a single sample in a study of blood T cell repertoires in COVID-19. The method was immunoSEQ multiplex PCR; TCRdb's version includes in-frame clones alone and lacks a portion of them. The table shows about 160,000 clones, with approximately 85% occurring only once. The sample was peripheral blood. Every receptor here comes from a man at least 80 years old with COVID-19, enrolled during active disease.

The chain carries TRBV27 and TRBJ2-1; the match to TRBD1 covers 8 bases. The CDR3 runs 15 residues. V dropped 2 bases and J dropped 0; count of bases not matched to a gene: 0. Germline V gene data show CDR1 as MNHEY and CDR2 as SMNVEV (reference sequence). The CDR3, as DNA: TGTGCCAGCAGTTTACAGGGGGCCTCCTACAATGAGCAGTTCTTC. Amino acids: CASSLQGASYNEQFF.

This clone was counted a few times. The chain uses TRBV7-6 and TRBJ1-5, with 8 bases fitting TRBD1. Germline values: CDR1 SGHVS, CDR2 FNYEAQ. This CDR3 is built from 15 residues. V gave up 5 bases and J gave up 4 bases; unmatched junction bases: 7. This chain's CDR3 is CASSQGTGLNQPQHF. In DNA, the CDR3 is TGTGCCAGCAGCCAAGGGACAGGCCTTAATCAGCCCCAGCATTTT. Combining the CDR3 with reference TRBV7-6 and TRBJ1-5 gives the whole variable domain GAGVSQSPRYKVTKRGQDVALRCDPISGHVSLYWYRQALGQGPEFLTYFNYEAQQDKSGLPNDRFSAERPEGSISTLTIQRTEQRDSAMYRCASSQGTGLNQPQHFGDGTRLSIL.

The J gene is TRBJ2-5, the V gene TRBV7-2, with 8 bases lining up with TRBD2. Germline V gives CDR1 SGHTA, CDR2 FQGNSA. This CDR3 has 15 residues. J gave up 1 base and V 4 bases, and 5 bases lay outside the gene matches. The CDR3 spells CASSYERGSQETQYF. CDR3 DNA sequence: TGTGCCAGCAGCTACGAGCGGGGGTCCCAAGAGACCCAGTACTTC.

V and J are TRBV9 and TRBJ2-7; 10 nucleotides match TRBD2. The length of the CDR3 is 14 residues. Losses at the gene ends were 5 bases for V and 6 bases for J; bases not matched to a gene: 8. The germline CDR1 and CDR2 sequences are SGDLS and YYNGEE. For the CDR3, the DNA is TGTGCCAGCAGTCTTAGCGGGGGGACGAGCGAGCAGTACTTC. This gives the protein CASSLSGGTSEQYF.